These 4 T cell receptor beta chains originate from one sample sequenced in a study of T-cell memory formation after mild COVID-19. One entry per CDR3 protein, called by TCRdb with MiXCR from the 5' RACE reads. The sample holds approximately 580,000 distinct CDR3 sequences, approximately 20% seen once. Specimen: PBMCs or a T cell subset sorted from them (not recorded which). These receptors were obtained from an adult woman who had mild COVID-19 (a few samples of this study predate the infection). Cell type and time point are not known.

There are many counts of this clonotype. The V gene is TRBV18, the J gene TRBJ2-7; possible D gene TRBD1, 5 bases. CDR3 length equals 13 residues. Germline assignment: CDR1 KGHSH and CDR2 LQKENI. V dropped 8 bases and J dropped 6 bases, with 17 bases sitting between them. The CDR3 sequence is CASSPGQGGEQYF. CDR3 nucleotide sequence: TGTGCCAGCAGCCCGGGCCAGGGCGGCGAGCAGTACTTC.

The chain links TRBV7-2 to TRBJ2-7, with D tentatively TRBD1 (5 bases). V was trimmed by 5 bases and J by 3 bases, leaving 14 bases between them. This CDR3 is built from 14 residues. CDR1 is SGHTA, CDR2 FQGNSA, per germline. Here the CDR3 reads CASSPGLYSYEQYF. CDR3 bases: TGTGCCAGCAGCCCAGGGCTGTATAGCTACGAGCAGTACTTC. The full variable domain, completed using reference TRBV7-2 and TRBJ2-7, is GAGVSQSPSNKVTEKGKDVELRCDPISGHTALYWYRQSLGQGLEFLIYFQGNSAPDKSGLPSDRFSAERTGGSVSTLTIQRTQQEDSAVYLCASSPGLYSYEQYFGPGTRLTVT.

This clonotype showed up just a few times. J is TRBJ2-3 and V is TRBV6-2 or TRBV6-3; D might be TRBD1 or TRBD2, each matching 6 bases. Germline V gene lookup returns CDR1 MNHEY and CDR2 SVGEGT. V was shortened by 6 bases and J by 0 bases, with 13 bases between the two germline ends. The CDR3 runs to 15 residues. CDR3 DNA sequence: TGTGCCAGCAGAGGAAGGGGGACTAGCACAGATACGCAGTATTTT. Its translation is CASRGRGTSTDTQYF.

The CDR3 region has the DNA TGCGCCAGCAGCCCCCCCGGGGACACAGATACGCAGTATTTT. This translates into CASSPPGDTDTQYF. This chain uses TRBV5-1 with TRBJ2-3; tentatively, D is TRBD2 (5 bases). The CDR3 extends over 14 amino acids. CDR1 is SGHRS, CDR2 YFSETQ, per germline. Trimming shortened V by 4 bases and J by 2 bases, and 11 bases separated the two germline ends.